This passage covers 13 T cell receptor beta chains from one sample sequenced in a study of cytomegalovirus exposure and HLA in healthy donors. Vbeta (60) and Jbeta (13) primers were used in the PCR. Assay used: immunoSEQ multiplex PCR; TCRdb lists only in-frame clones, some missing. The profile shows about 160,000 clones, less than 85% of them singletons. Input material: PBMCs. All receptors come from a boy younger than 10 in good health and CMV-seronegative.

V gene TRBV7-8 combines with J gene TRBJ1-4, with 7 bases lining up with TRBD1. V dropped 2 bases and J dropped 3; count of bases not matched to a gene: 3. CDR3 length: 15 amino acids. In germline, CDR1 is SGHVS, CDR2 FQNEAQ. The CDR3 is CASSLLTGPNEKLFF. The CDR3 DNA reads as TGTGCCAGCAGCTTACTGACAGGGCCTAATGAAAAACTGTTTTTT.

CDR3 in DNA: TGTGCCAGCAGTGATGGGGGACAGGGGTGGCCCTACGAGCAGTACTTC. This sequence encodes CASSDGGQGWPYEQYF. This sequence joins TRBV6-1 and TRBJ2-7; 10 bases are shared with TRBD1. This CDR3 is 16 amino acids long. The V gene's germline CDR1 is MNHNS and CDR2 SASEGT. Unmatched junction bases numbered 7, after V lost 3 bases and J lost 2 bases.

The chain combines TRBV18 with TRBJ1-3, with D maybe TRBD1 (6 bases). CDR1 and CDR2 (germline): KGHSH, LQKENI. Trimming removed 0 bases at V and 0 bases at J, with 6 bases between. The CDR3 is made up of 15 amino acids. The CDR3 DNA is TGTGCCAGCTCACCACCGACAGGCTCTGGAAACACCATATATTTT. Protein sequence: CASSPPTGSGNTIYF.

The chain couples TRBV7-9 to TRBJ1-4, with 8 bases lining up with TRBD1. The V gene's germline CDR1 is SEHNR and CDR2 FQNEAQ (reference sequence). With V trimmed by 5 bases and J by 4 bases, 15 bases remained unmatched. This CDR3 is built from 18 residues. CDR3 in amino acids: CASSGALGTGAINEKLFF. The CDR3, as DNA: TGTGCCAGCAGCGGCGCCCTCGGGACAGGAGCTATTAATGAAAAACTGTTTTTT.

V and J are TRBV6-5 and TRBJ1-2, with D perhaps TRBD1 (6 bases). CDR1 and CDR2 from the germline V gene are MNHEY and SVGAGI. The CDR3 runs 11 residues. The V and J ends lost 11 bases and 6 bases respectively, with 13 bases between them. This CDR3 is CALAGADGYTF. DNA for the CDR3: TGTGCCTTGGCGGGGGCCGATGGCTACACCTTC.

This chain connects TRBV7-9 to TRBJ1-1; TRBD1 aligns across 8 bases. CDR1 is SEHNR, CDR2 FQNEAQ, per germline (reference sequence). The length of the CDR3 is 13 residues. V was pared by 4 bases and J by 7 bases, with 5 bases of the junction left unmatched. This CDR3 reads CASSSQGGNEAFF. The CDR3 DNA sequence: TGTGCCAGCAGCTCACAGGGGGGAAATGAAGCTTTCTTT.

The chain couples TRBV27 to TRBJ2-5, with TRBD2 matching over 12 bases. The J call may be in error: the DNA end matches TRBJ2-7 better. The CDR3 loop spans 15 amino acids. Per germline, CDR1 MNHEY and CDR2 SMNVEV (reference sequence). CDR3 amino acids: CASSRTSGASYEQYF. In DNA, the CDR3 is TGTGCCAGCAGCCGGACTAGCGGGGCCTCCTACGAGCAGTACTTC.

The chain links TRBV5-6 to TRBJ1-1; D not certain. Germline V gives CDR1 SGHDT, CDR2 YYEEEE. The CDR3 runs to 11 residues. V shed 2 bases and J shed 5 bases, with 4 bases lying between them. The CDR3 is CASSFATEAFF. CDR3 nucleotide sequence: TGTGCCAGCAGCTTTGCGACTGAAGCTTTCTTT.

The rearrangement uses TRBV25-1 and TRBJ1-1, with 12 bases that match TRBD1. CDR3 length: 14 residues. Per germline, CDR1 MGHDK and CDR2 SYGVNS. The V and J ends lost 4 bases and 5 bases, in that order; junction bases with no gene match: 2. CDR3 DNA sequence: TGTGCCAGCAGTGGGGACAGGGGGCCGACTGAAGCTTTCTTT. It specifies CASSGDRGPTEAFF.

V is TRBV4-1 and J is TRBJ1-1; tentatively, D is TRBD1 (6 bases). V was trimmed by 0 bases and J by 10 bases, leaving 24 bases between them. From germline, CDR1 is MGHRA and CDR2 YSYEKL. The CDR3 loop spans 17 amino acids. CDR3 sequence (DNA): TGCGCCAGCAGCCAAGACAAACGCAGGGGCCAGGGACTAGGAGCTTTCTTT. Protein: CASSQDKRRGQGLGAFF.

The chain employs TRBV5-4 and TRBJ1-2; 8 bases fit TRBD1. The CDR3 spans 14 residues. Germline V gene lookup returns CDR1 SGHNT and CDR2 YYREEE (reference sequence). V dropped 3 bases and J dropped 2; count of bases not matched to a gene: 3. This CDR3 reads CASSWDRQNYGYTF. As DNA, the CDR3 is TGTGCCAGCAGCTGGGACAGGCAGAACTATGGCTACACCTTC.

This sequence joins TRBV4-2 and TRBJ2-3, with 8 bases fitting TRBD1. The J segment lost 4 bases and the V segment lost 1 base, leaving 4 bases of the junction unmatched. The germline gives CDR1 LGHNA, CDR2 YNFKEQ. The CDR3 has 15 amino acids. CDR3 in DNA: TGTGCCAGCAGCCAAGTAGGACAGGGACCAGATACGCAGTATTTT. This sequence encodes CASSQVGQGPDTQYF.

The rearrangement uses TRBV30 and TRBJ2-3, with 9 bases that match TRBD2. Trimming removed 0 bases from V and 2 bases from J; junction bases left unmatched: 3. The germline CDR1 and CDR2 sequences are GTSNPN and SVGIG (reference sequence). The CDR3 runs to 15 residues. The CDR3 loop is CAWSVGTSLTDTQYF. CDR3 nucleotides: TGTGCCTGGAGTGTCGGGACTAGCCTCACAGATACGCAGTATTTT. Based on the CDR3 plus reference TRBV30 and TRBJ2-3, the full variable domain is SQTIHQWPATLVQPVGSPLSLECTVEGTSNPNLYWYRQAAGRGLQLLFYSVGIGQISSEVPQNLSASRPQDRQFILSSKKLLLSDSGFYLCAWSVGTSLTDTQYFGPGTRLTVL.